The present entry profiles one T cell receptor beta chain with its context. What it binds is not known. The data were obtained in a study of T cell responses to AZD1222 COVID-19 vaccine. Study summary: The study pooled second doses at about 4 or about 12 weeks.

Findings and caveats of the study: Donors were largely white British and mainly female; clonal diversity was possibly underestimated. Nearly half of spike-specific TCRs reportedly target unmutated variant regions.

TCRdb's copy holds only in-frame clones and misses some; the assay was immunoSEQ multiplex PCR. The sample holds approximately 150,000 clones, around 90% seen once. V lost 4 bases and J 3 bases, leaving 14 bases between the germline ends. The CDR3 has 15 amino acids. Germline assignment: CDR1 SGDLS and CDR2 YYNGEE. The rearrangement joins TRBV9 to TRBJ2-1; no clear D. The origin of this receptor is an adult in good health. The starting material was peripheral blood, obtained on day 0 of AZD1222 vaccination. The CDR3 bases are TGTGCCAGCAGCCAGCCCCTAGGCGTCTACAATGAGCAGTTCTTC. It encodes CASSQPLGVYNEQFF.